The clone carrying this TCR beta chain was picked up one time. Its matching antigen is unknown. Assay: immunoSEQ multiplex PCR; the TCRdb copy retains only in-frame clones and omits some. The repertoire holds 130,000 or so clones, with approximately 90% as singletons. This entry comes from a study of T cell responses to AZD1222 COVID-19 vaccine. In germline, CDR1 is KGHSH, CDR2 LQKENI. The CDR3 spans 16 residues. V lost 4 bases, J lost 1 base, and 16 bases lay in between. Study findings and constraints: In a largely white British group with more females than males, clonal diversity was possibly underestimated. As reported, nearly half of all spike-specific TCRs target variant regions that are unmutated.

J is TRBJ1-1 and V is TRBV18; D unclear. The sequence was collected from an adult who received the AZD1222 COVID-19 vaccine. The specimen was peripheral blood, collected 28 days after the second AZD1222 dose. CDR3: CASSLGRPTTNTEAFF. DNA for the CDR3: TGTGCCAGCTCACTAGGACGGCCGACCACGAACACTGAAGCTTTCTTT.